The 7 T cell receptor beta chains below come from one sample, sequenced in a study of T cell changes during pregnancy in multiple sclerosis. Only in-frame clones appear in the TCRdb table, and some are missing; sequencing was by immunoSEQ multiplex PCR. Altogether roughly 40,000 clones are present, about 91% being singletons, with the ten largest covering approximately 7.8%. The sequencing here drew on CD8+ T cells from peripheral blood mononuclear cells, taken before pregnancy. The receptors were gathered from a female donor with multiple sclerosis, enrolled in a pregnancy study.

The chain links TRBV21-1 to TRBJ1-1; TRBD1 reflects the table's D call only, with no check against the DNA. TRBV21-1 is classified as a pseudogene. This CDR3 has 17 amino acids. Written as DNA, the CDR3 is TGTGCCAGCAGTCAACGGGGACAGGGAAGGGCGAACACTGAAGCTTTCTTT. Protein: CASSQRGQGRANTEAFF.

This clone was recorded a few times. This chain links TRBV7-9 with TRBJ2-4, with a tentative D call TRBD2 (6 bases). There are 15 residues in the CDR3. Germline CDR1 reads SEHNR; CDR2 reads FQNEAQ (reference sequence). The ends were cut back, 5 bases at V and 7 bases at J, with 18 bases in the middle. CDR3 DNA: TGTGCCAGCAGCCCGGCGCGGGGCCAAGGGAACATTCAGTACTTC. The encoded protein is CASSPARGQGNIQYF.

This clone appeared once. The chain is built from TRBV7-9 and TRBJ1-2; D is unclear. CDR1 SEHNR and CDR2 FQNEAQ come from the germline V gene (reference sequence). CDR3 length: 12 amino acids. V was trimmed by 3 bases and J by 4 bases, leaving 6 bases between them. The CDR3 bases are TGTGCCAGCAGCTTGGGCACCTATGGCTACACCTTC. Protein product: CASSLGTYGYTF.

This sequence joins TRBV10-3 and TRBJ2-5; possibly TRBD1 for D (5 bases). Germline CDR1 reads ENHRY; CDR2 reads SYGVKD. V was trimmed by 6 bases and J by 5 bases, leaving 10 bases between them. The CDR3 has 12 residues. The CDR3 DNA is TGTGCCATCAGCAGGGTTGGGGAGACCCAGTACTTC. Translated: CAISRVGETQYF.

The chain employs TRBV28 and TRBJ2-7, with 11 bases fitting TRBD1. The CDR3 runs to 16 residues. The germline CDR1 and CDR2 sequences are MDHEN and SYDVKM. Trimming removed 5 bases from V and 5 bases from J; junction bases left unmatched: 11. DNA of the CDR3: TGTGCCAGCAGTCCCAGCGGGACAGGGGGTGAGGACGAGCAGTACTTC. It specifies CASSPSGTGGEDEQYF.

This chain uses TRBV7-6 with TRBJ1-1; D may be TRBD1 (5 bases). This CDR3 has 14 residues. Germline-derived CDR1 and CDR2 are SGHVS and FNYEAQ. The V end lost 5 bases, the J end lost 3 bases, and 13 bases lay between the germline ends. The CDR3, as DNA: TGTGCCAGCAGCCCTCGGGGGAGGGACACTGAAGCTTTCTTT. Its translation is CASSPRGRDTEAFF. The full variable domain, rest sourced from reference TRBV7-6 and TRBJ1-1, is GAGVSQSPRYKVTKRGQDVALRCDPISGHVSLYWYRQALGQGPEFLTYFNYEAQQDKSGLPNDRFSAERPEGSISTLTIQRTEQRDSAMYRCASSPRGRDTEAFFGQGTRLTVV.

This chain uses TRBV6-5 with TRBJ1-1, with 7 bases lining up with TRBD1. The V and J ends lost 2 bases and 3 bases, in that order; junction bases with no gene match: 3. This CDR3 comprises 14 residues. Germline lookup yields CDR1 MNHEY and CDR2 SVGAGI. The CDR3 sequence is CASSYGQAYTEAFF. DNA of the CDR3: TGTGCCAGCAGTTACGGACAGGCCTACACTGAAGCTTTCTTT.